This is a list of T cell receptor beta chains from one sample in a study of siplizumab effects on memory and regulatory T cells. TCRdb's table, derived via immunoSEQ multiplex PCR, lists solely in-frame clones and lacks some. The sample lists about 120,000 clones; roughly 94% were seen once. Specimen: non-Treg CD4+ T cells sorted from blood. The origin of the receptors is a human donor in good health. CDR3s include the opening cysteine and the closing phenylalanine or tryptophan. The order of the fields is clone size, D gene, V gene, J gene, CDR3 DNA, CDR3 protein. A D gene is named only where the DNA matches it firmly. The listing skips clone size in some rows; elsewhere it reads once, few, many or a size class.

size: .; D: TRBD1; V: TRBV18; J: TRBJ1-2; DNA: TGTGCCAGCTCACCAGGTGTGGGACAGAACTATGGCTACACCTTC; CDR3: CASSPGVGQNYGYTF
size: .; D: TRBD1; V: TRBV7-9; J: TRBJ1-1; DNA: TGTGCCAGCAGCCTTGACAGGGTGGGGAACACTGAAGCTTTCTTT; CDR3: CASSLDRVGNTEAFF
size: once; D: .; V: TRBV11-2; J: TRBJ2-7; DNA: TGTGCCAGCAGCTCCCCGGGACGTTCCACCTACGAGCAGTACTTC; CDR3: CASSSPGRSTYEQYF
size: .; D: TRBD1; V: TRBV6-6; J: TRBJ1-2; DNA: TGTGCCAGCATGGGACAGAATCTAGCTAACTATGGCTACACCTTC; CDR3: CASMGQNLANYGYTF
size: once; D: TRBD2; V: TRBV28; J: TRBJ2-2; DNA: TGTGGGGCAGGCGGGGGGCAGAACACCGGGGAGCTGTTTTTT; CDR3: CGAGGGQNTGELFF
size: .; D: .; V: TRBV2; J: TRBJ1-1; DNA: TGTGCCAAAACTTGGGTGAACACTGAAGCTTTCTTT; CDR3: CAKTWVNTEAFF
size: .; D: TRBD2; V: TRBV7-2; J: TRBJ2-1; DNA: TGTGCCAGCAGCTTAGGTAGCGGGATATTCTACAATGAGCAGTTCTTC; CDR3: CASSLGSGIFYNEQFF
size: .; D: TRBD1; V: TRBV5-8; J: TRBJ1-5; DNA: TGTGCCAGCAGCGCCGGGACAGGGAAGTCGAGCCAGCATTTT; CDR3: CASSAGTGKSSQHF
size: .; D: TRBD1; V: TRBV5-1; J: TRBJ2-2; DNA: TGCGCCAGCAGCTTCCGGACAGGGGTCGATACCGGGGAGCTGTTTTTT; CDR3: CASSFRTGVDTGELFF
size: .; D: TRBD1; V: TRBV5-1; J: TRBJ2-7; DNA: TGCGCCAGCAGCCAGCCCCGGGACAGGGGAACCTACGAGCAGTACTTC; CDR3: CASSQPRDRGTYEQYF
size: .; D: .; V: TRBV29-1; J: TRBJ1-2; DNA: TGCAGCGTTGATTTGAGACTATCTACGACAAACTATGGCTACACCTTC; CDR3: CSVDLRLSTTNYGYTF
size: .; D: .; V: TRBV29-1; J: TRBJ2-3; DNA: TGCAGCCGGACCCGAGCAGATACGCAGTATTTT; CDR3: CSRTRADTQYF
size: .; D: .; V: TRBV14; J: TRBJ1-1; DNA: TGTGCCAGCAGCCAACCCACAGGGTGGGAAACTGAAGCTTTCTTT; CDR3: CASSQPTGWETEAFF
size: .; D: .; V: TRBV18; J: TRBJ1-5; DNA: TGTGCCAGCTCACCTCAGAGCAATCAGCCCCAGCATTTT; CDR3: CASSPQSNQPQHF
size: .; D: .; V: TRBV5-6; J: TRBJ2-5; DNA: TGTGCCAGCAGCTTCTACTATCAAGAGACCCAGTACTTC; CDR3: CASSFYYQETQYF
size: .; D: .; V: TRBV25-1; J: TRBJ1-4; DNA: TGTGCCAGCAGTTACCGCCGGGGGCCTAATGAAAAACTGTTTTTT; CDR3: CASSYRRGPNEKLFF
size: .; D: .; V: TRBV5-1; J: TRBJ2-6; DNA: TGCGCCAGCAGCCTCAACCCTGTCTCCCCCTCTGGGGCCAACGTCCTGACTTTC; CDR3: CASSLNPVSPSGANVLTF
size: .; D: .; V: TRBV2; J: TRBJ2-2; DNA: TGTGCCAGCAGTGACGGATCATGGAACACCGGGGAGCTGTTTTTT; CDR3: CASSDGSWNTGELFF
size: .; D: .; V: TRBV2; J: TRBJ1-5; DNA: TGTGCCAGCAGTGAACAGTCTCATTACAATCAGCCCCAGCATTTT; CDR3: CASSEQSHYNQPQHF
size: .; D: .; V: TRBV6-5; J: TRBJ2-3; DNA: TGTGCCAGCAGCGCCCTGGGGGCGGAAACAGATACGCAGTATTTT; CDR3: CASSALGAETDTQYF
size: .; D: .; V: TRBV18; J: TRBJ2-2; DNA: TGTGCCAGCTCACCGGACGGACGGAACACCGGGGAGCTGTTTTTT; CDR3: CASSPDGRNTGELFF
size: .; D: .; V: TRBV6-5; J: TRBJ1-3; DNA: TGTGCCAGCAGTCCCCAGACAACTGGAAACACCATATATTTT; CDR3: CASSPQTTGNTIYF
size: .; D: TRBD1; V: TRBV19; J: TRBJ2-1; DNA: TGTGCCAGTAGCCGGACAGGGCAATCCTACAATGAGCAGTTCTTC; CDR3: CASSRTGQSYNEQFF
size: .; D: TRBD1; V: TRBV5-1; J: TRBJ1-1; DNA: TGCGCCAGCAGCTTGTCAGGGGGCACTGAAGCTTTCTTT; CDR3: CASSLSGGTEAFF
size: .; D: .; V: TRBV4-1; J: TRBJ2-7; DNA: TGCGCCAGCAGCCAAGATCATGGGAGCAACTACGAGCAGTACTTC; CDR3: CASSQDHGSNYEQYF
size: .; D: .; V: TRBV6-6; J: TRBJ2-3; DNA: TGTGCCAGCGTTCCCGGGGGGCGGATTTTGGATACGCAGTATTTT; CDR3: CASVPGGRILDTQYF
size: .; D: .; V: TRBV19; J: TRBJ1-4; DNA: TGTGCCAGTAGCCCAGAGGGGCTTCCAACTAATGAAAAACTGTTTTTT; CDR3: CASSPEGLPTNEKLFF
size: .; D: TRBD2; V: TRBV7-2; J: TRBJ2-3; DNA: TGTGCCAGCAGCACGGGACTAGCGGGGGGAACAGATACGCAGTATTTT; CDR3: CASSTGLAGGTDTQYF
size: few; D: .; V: TRBV6-1; J: TRBJ1-5; DNA: TGTGCCAGCAGTGAATCAGGGAGTAATCAGCCCCAGCATTTT; CDR3: CASSESGSNQPQHF
size: .; D: .; V: TRBV5-4; J: TRBJ2-5; DNA: TGTGCCAGCAGCTGGATCCTAGGGGAGACCCAGTACTTC; CDR3: CASSWILGETQYF
size: once; D: TRBD1; V: TRBV7-9; J: TRBJ2-7; DNA: TGTGCCAGCAGCCGCGCCGAGACAGGGGAATACGAGCAGTACTTC; CDR3: CASSRAETGEYEQYF
size: .; D: .; V: TRBV11-3; J: TRBJ2-1; DNA: TGTGCCAGCAGCTTAGATCAGGGCGGTACAAGCTCCTACAATGAGCAGTTCTTC; CDR3: CASSLDQGGTSSYNEQFF
size: .; D: .; V: TRBV6-5; J: TRBJ1-1; DNA: TGTGCCAGCAGTTACAGGGCAAGGGGCACTGAAGCTTTCTTT; CDR3: CASSYRARGTEAFF
size: .; D: .; V: TRBV6-5; J: TRBJ2-7; DNA: TGTGCCAGCACTTCCCCCCGAGGACAGAAGTACGAGCAGTACTTC; CDR3: CASTSPRGQKYEQYF
size: .; D: TRBD2; V: TRBV27; J: TRBJ2-3; DNA: TGTGCCAGCACGACTAGCGGGACCCCCACAGATACGCAGTATTTT; CDR3: CASTTSGTPTDTQYF
size: .; D: TRBD1; V: TRBV7-8; J: TRBJ1-5; DNA: TGTGCCAGCAGCTTAGCTCGGTTCGGACAGGGCCATCAGCCCCAGCATTTT; CDR3: CASSLARFGQGHQPQHF
size: .; D: TRBD1; V: TRBV6-5; J: TRBJ1-3; DNA: TGTGCCAGCAGTTACTTAAGGACAGGGATAGGAAACACCATATATTTT; CDR3: CASSYLRTGIGNTIYF
size: .; D: TRBD2; V: TRBV5-1; J: TRBJ2-1; DNA: TGCGCCAGCAGCCCCCCGACGGGGACTAGCGGGACATCCTACAATGAGCAGTTCTTC; CDR3: CASSPPTGTSGTSYNEQFF
size: .; D: TRBD2; V: TRBV2; J: TRBJ2-5; DNA: TGTGCCAGCAACGAGGACGGGGGGGCTGGGGAGACCCAGTACTTC; CDR3: CASNEDGGAGETQYF
size: .; D: .; V: TRBV5-1; J: TRBJ2-5; DNA: TGCGCCAGCAGCACGGCTATCCCTCACCAAGAGACCCAGTACTTC; CDR3: CASSTAIPHQETQYF
size: .; D: .; V: TRBV6-1; J: TRBJ1-2; DNA: TGTGCCAGCAGTGAGCGGAATGGCTACACCTTC; CDR3: CASSERNGYTF
size: .; D: .; V: TRBV27; J: TRBJ1-2; DNA: TGTGCCAGCAGACGGGGGGTTCTAGACTATGGCTACACCTTC; CDR3: CASRRGVLDYGYTF
size: .; D: TRBD1; V: TRBV9; J: TRBJ2-2; DNA: TGTGCCAGCAGCGTGAGGGGACAGGGGCTTGGGGAGCTGTTTTTT; CDR3: CASSVRGQGLGELFF
size: .; D: .; V: TRBV30; J: TRBJ1-3; DNA: TGTGTCTGGAGTGTAACAAGGACTGCTCCCTCTGGAAACACCATATATTTT; CDR3: CVWSVTRTAPSGNTIYF
size: once; D: TRBD2; V: TRBV5-4; J: TRBJ2-7; DNA: TGTGCCAGCAGGGGGGACCTAGCGGGAGGTCACGAGCAGTACTTC; CDR3: CASRGDLAGGHEQYF
size: .; D: .; V: TRBV5-1; J: TRBJ1-4; DNA: TGCGCCAGCAGCCGCCTGAGGGACACTAATGAAAAACTGTTTTTT; CDR3: CASSRLRDTNEKLFF
size: .; D: .; V: TRBV19; J: TRBJ1-6; DNA: TGTGCCAGTAGTCCCCTCAGCGAAGGGGCCTATAATTCACCCCTCCACTTT; CDR3: CASSPLSEGAYNSPLHF
size: once; D: .; V: TRBV7-6; J: TRBJ2-1; DNA: TGTGCCAGCAGCTCTATTGGGGGCGCGGGGAATGAGCAGTTCTTC; CDR3: CASSSIGGAGNEQFF
size: .; D: TRBD2; V: TRBV27; J: TRBJ2-7; DNA: TGTGCCAGCAGTTTCTGGCGGGAGTCTGGCGAGCAGTACTTC; CDR3: CASSFWRESGEQYF
size: .; D: .; V: TRBV27; J: TRBJ2-1; DNA: TGTGCCAGCAGTTTCCCAGGGAACCCCTACAATGAGCAGTTCTTC; CDR3: CASSFPGNPYNEQFF